Shown below are 14 T cell receptor beta chains from a single sample sequenced in a study of CD8+CD57+ T cells in acquired aplastic anemia. CDR3 and TCR beta VDJ profiling relied on genomic DNA as the template. TCRdb independently ran MiXCR on the reads; one entry per CDR3 protein. The repertoire holds hundreds of thousands of distinct CDR3 sequences, with around a third as singletons. It was patients with CD8+CD57+ cell expansion by flow cytometry who were chosen for sequencing. The sequenced sample consisted of sorted CD4+, CD8+, or CD8+CD57+ T cells (not recorded which) from PBMCs. All receptors derive from a human donor with aplastic anemia.

The chain carries TRBV7-9 and TRBJ2-3; 7 nucleotides line up with TRBD2. The ends lost 6 bases at V and 1 base at J; junction bases unmatched: 7. This CDR3 is built from 15 residues. Germline CDR1 is SEHNR and CDR2 is FQNEAQ (reference sequence). CDR3 sequence: CASRRPGGGTDTQYF. The CDR3 coding sequence is TGTGCCAGCAGGCGACCGGGAGGTGGCACAGATACGCAGTATTTT.

The chain joins TRBV24-1 to TRBJ1-2; 7 positions match TRBD1. Germline loops: CDR1 KGHDR, CDR2 SFDVKD. With V trimmed by 8 bases and J by 6 bases, 5 bases remained unmatched. CDR3 length: 12 amino acids. The CDR3 is CATTRQGHGYTF. The CDR3 bases are TGTGCCACCACCCGACAGGGCCATGGCTACACCTTC.

V and J are TRBV2 and TRBJ1-5; 7 bases are shared with TRBD1. The length of the CDR3 is 14 residues. Per germline, CDR1 SNHLY and CDR2 FYNNEI. The V segment lost 5 bases and the J segment 6 bases; nucleotides outside the gene matches: 7. CDR3 amino acids: CASSRDSMVQPQHF. CDR3 DNA: TGTGCCAGCAGTCGGGACAGTATGGTTCAGCCCCAGCATTTT.

This clonotype was counted between two and nine times. J is TRBJ1-2 and V is TRBV5-6; 8 bases are shared with TRBD1. Germline V gives CDR1 SGHDT, CDR2 YYEEEE. The J segment lost 4 bases and the V segment lost 4 bases, leaving 12 bases of the junction unmatched. The length of the CDR3 is 16 residues. CDR3 protein: CASSPRAGTGRYGYTF. DNA for the CDR3: TGTGCCAGCAGCCCGCGAGCGGGGACAGGTCGCTATGGCTACACCTTC. The variable domain in full, completed from reference TRBV5-6 and TRBJ1-2, reads DAGVTQSPTHLIKTRGQQVTLRCSPKSGHDTVSWYQQALGQGPQFIFQYYEEEERQRGNFPDRFSGHQFPNYSSELNVNALLLGDSALYLCASSPRAGTGRYGYTFGSGTRLTVV.

As for this clonotype: This clone may be a read error of a much larger clone one base away. V gene TRBV11-1 combines with J gene TRBJ2-7; 8 bases are a match to TRBD2. The CDR3 runs 17 residues. The V gene end was trimmed by 5 bases and the J gene end by 6 bases; junction bases not matched to a gene: 18. Per the germline V gene, CDR1 is SGHAT and CDR2 is FQDESV (reference sequence). CDR3 sequence: CASSLWTSRETRGEQYF. The CDR3 DNA is TGTGCCAGCAGCCTGTGGACTAGCAGGGAGACTAGGGGCGAGCAGTACTTC. Complete variable domain (other parts from reference TRBV11-1 and TRBJ2-7): EAEVAQSPRYKITEKSQAVAFWCDPISGHATLYWYRQILGQGPELLVQFQDESVVDDSQLPKDRFSAERLKGVDSTLKIQPAELGDSAMYLCASSLWTSRETRGEQYFGPGTRLTVT.

This clonotype was detected ten times or more. The rearrangement links TRBV19 to TRBJ1-6; 9 bases are shared with TRBD1. This CDR3 comprises 14 residues. V lost 7 bases and J lost 9; bases outside the gene matches: 7. Germline assignment: CDR1 LNHDA and CDR2 SQIVND (reference sequence). The CDR3 DNA reads as TGTGCCAGTAATACAGGGGGCGGTAGTTCACCCCTCCACTTT. The encoded protein is CASNTGGGSSPLHF.

The V and J genes are TRBV10-3 and TRBJ1-1; 9 bases map to TRBD1. Germline V gives CDR1 ENHRY, CDR2 SYGVKD. The junction had 7 bases not matched to a gene; V was cut back by 3 bases and J by 5 bases. This CDR3 is built from 15 residues. The CDR3: CAISEQGQGRTEAFF. The CDR3 coding sequence is TGTGCCATCAGTGAACAGGGACAGGGAAGAACTGAAGCTTTCTTT.

The V call is TRBV7-6, the J call TRBJ1-1, with 7 bases aligning to TRBD1. The length of the CDR3 is 13 residues. The ends lost 5 bases at V and 2 bases at J; junction bases unmatched: 2. CDR1 is SGHVS, CDR2 FNYEAQ, per germline. CDR3 sequence reads: CASSKGANTEAFF. Written as DNA, the CDR3 is TGTGCCAGCAGCAAGGGGGCTAACACTGAAGCTTTCTTT. The full variable domain, its missing parts supplied by reference TRBV7-6 and TRBJ1-1, is GAGVSQSPRYKVTKRGQDVALRCDPISGHVSLYWYRQALGQGPEFLTYFNYEAQQDKSGLPNDRFSAERPEGSISTLTIQRTEQRDSAMYRCASSKGANTEAFFGQGTRLTVV.

This clonotype was seen only a few times. The chain has TRBV2 and TRBJ2-5; 9 bases align to TRBD2. The length of the CDR3 is 15 residues. CDR1 and CDR2 (germline): SNHLY, FYNNEI. Losses at the gene ends were 5 bases for V and 1 base for J; bases not matched to a gene: 5. The chain's CDR3 is CASSYGLAIQETQYF. DNA for the CDR3: TGTGCCAGCAGTTACGGACTAGCGATCCAAGAGACCCAGTACTTC.

This clonotype was recorded at least ten times. The chain uses TRBV25-1 and TRBJ1-3; TRBD1 is a possible D gene (5 bases). The germline V and J ends were trimmed by 2 bases and 8 bases, with 19 bases remaining between them. Germline CDR1 and CDR2: MGHDK and SYGVNS. The CDR3 covers 16 residues. The CDR3 sequence: CASSEKGTSNRDTIYF. CDR3 bases: TGTGCCAGCAGTGAAAAAGGGACCTCCAATCGGGACACCATATATTTT. The full variable domain, rest sourced from reference TRBV25-1 and TRBJ1-3, is EADIYQTPRYLVIGTGKKITLECSQTMGHDKMYWYQQDPGMELHLIHYSYGVNSTEKGDLSSESTVSRIRTEHFPLTLESARPSHTSQYLCASSEKGTSNRDTIYFGEGSWLTVV.

The rearrangement links TRBV25-1 to TRBJ2-6; a weak D match, TRBD2 (6 bases). Germline-derived CDR1 and CDR2 are MGHDK and SYGVNS. Trimming left V 4 bases short and J 8 bases short, with 12 bases between. The CDR3 is 14 amino acids. As DNA, the CDR3 is TGTGCCAGCAGTGTAGGGCGGGAATCCAACGTCCTGACTTTC. This encodes CASSVGRESNVLTF.

The genes are TRBV30 and TRBJ1-2; possibly TRBD1 for D (6 bases). The CDR3 covers 14 residues. Germline CDR1 GTSNPN, CDR2 SVGIG (reference sequence). V lost 0 bases and J lost 8, with 16 bases in between. This chain's CDR3 is CAWSVRGWVGGYTF. CDR3 DNA sequence: TGTGCCTGGAGTGTAAGGGGGTGGGTCGGCGGCTACACCTTC.

The V call is TRBV7-2, the J call TRBJ1-6; D ambiguous. V was cut by 3 bases and J by 8 bases, with 8 bases left in between. The CDR3 covers 13 residues. Per the germline V gene, CDR1 is SGHTA and CDR2 is FQGNSA. Here the CDR3 reads CASSLEAYSPLHF. CDR3 nucleotide sequence: TGTGCCAGCAGCTTGGAAGCTTATTCACCCCTCCACTTT.

The CDR3 DNA follows: TGTGCCAGCAGCGGGTCATACGGAGGCACTGAAGCTTTCTTT. Protein sequence: CASSGSYGGTEAFF. J is TRBJ1-1 and V is TRBV25-1; D call uncertain. This CDR3 spans 14 amino acids. Deletions cut 6 bases from V and 4 bases from J, with 15 bases between. CDR1 and CDR2 (germline): MGHDK, SYGVNS. The full variable domain, its missing parts supplied by reference TRBV25-1 and TRBJ1-1, is EADIYQTPRYLVIGTGKKITLECSQTMGHDKMYWYQQDPGMELHLIHYSYGVNSTEKGDLSSESTVSRIRTEHFPLTLESARPSHTSQYLCASSGSYGGTEAFFGQGTRLTVV.